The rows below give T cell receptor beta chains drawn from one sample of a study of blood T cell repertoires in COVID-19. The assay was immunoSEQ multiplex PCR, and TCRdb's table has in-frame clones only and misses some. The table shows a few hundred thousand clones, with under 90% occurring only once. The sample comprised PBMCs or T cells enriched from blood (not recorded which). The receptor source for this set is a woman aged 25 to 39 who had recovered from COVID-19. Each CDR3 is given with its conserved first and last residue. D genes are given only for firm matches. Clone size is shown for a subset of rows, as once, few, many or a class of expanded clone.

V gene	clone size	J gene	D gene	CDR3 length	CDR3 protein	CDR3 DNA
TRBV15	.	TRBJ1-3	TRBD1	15	CATSRDRGFGNTIYF	TGTGCCACCAGCAGGGACAGGGGGTTTGGAAACACCATATATTTT
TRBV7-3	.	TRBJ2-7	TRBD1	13	CASSGADRGEQYF	TGTGCCAGCAGCGGGGCGGACAGGGGAGAGCAGTACTTC
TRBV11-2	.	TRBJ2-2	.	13	CASSLQGTGELFF	TGTGCCAGCAGCTTACAGGGGACCGGGGAGCTGTTTTTT
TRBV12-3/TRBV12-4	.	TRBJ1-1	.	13	CASIVGVLGEAFF	TGTGCCAGCATCGTCGGGGTGTTAGGTGAAGCTTTCTTT
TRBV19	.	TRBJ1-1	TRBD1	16	CASSPGYGRGITEAFF	TGTGCCAGTAGTCCGGGGTACGGCAGGGGGATCACTGAAGCTTTCTTT
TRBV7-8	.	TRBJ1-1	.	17	CASRAIRTGLGNTEAFF	TGTGCCAGCAGAGCGATAAGAACAGGGCTCGGGAACACTGAAGCTTTCTTT
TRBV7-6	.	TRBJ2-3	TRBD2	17	CASSLQVSGGGADTQYF	TGTGCCAGCAGCTTGCAAGTGAGCGGGGGAGGCGCAGATACGCAGTATTTT
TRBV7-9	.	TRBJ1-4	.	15	CASSAYSATNEKLFF	TGTGCCAGCAGCGCATACAGTGCAACTAATGAAAAACTGTTTTTT
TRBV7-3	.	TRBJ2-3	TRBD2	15	CASSRGTSATDTQYF	TGTGCCAGCAGCCGGGGGACTAGCGCTACAGATACGCAGTATTTT
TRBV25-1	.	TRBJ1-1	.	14	CASSAGGGGTEAFF	TGTGCCAGCAGTGCCGGGGGAGGAGGCACTGAAGCTTTCTTT
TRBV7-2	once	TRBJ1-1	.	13	CASSFARDTEAFF	TGTGCCAGCAGCTTCGCCCGGGACACTGAAGCTTTCTTT
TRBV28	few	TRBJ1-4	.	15	CASSSPGASYEKLFF	TGTGCCAGCAGTTCGCCAGGGGCATCTTATGAAAAACTGTTTTTT
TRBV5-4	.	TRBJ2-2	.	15	CASSPPAAYTGELFF	TGTGCCAGCAGCCCACCGGCGGCATACACCGGGGAGCTGTTTTTT
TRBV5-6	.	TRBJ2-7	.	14	CASSPRPGYYEQYF	TGTGCCAGCAGCCCAAGGCCAGGCTACTACGAGCAGTACTTC
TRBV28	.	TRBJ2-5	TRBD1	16	CASSFGTGGGGETQYF	TGTGCCAGCAGTTTCGGGACAGGGGGCGGAGGGGAGACCCAGTACTTC
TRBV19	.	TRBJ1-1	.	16	CASSIKAALRFPEAFF	TGTGCCAGTAGTATTAAGGCGGCACTTAGGTTCCCTGAAGCTTTCTTT
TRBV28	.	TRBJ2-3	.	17	CASTPPIGRPSTDTQYF	TGTGCCAGCACGCCACCTATTGGGCGACCGAGCACAGATACGCAGTATTTT
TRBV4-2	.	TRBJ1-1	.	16	CASSFTGSIPGTEAFF	TGTGCCAGCAGCTTTACGGGGTCCATCCCTGGCACTGAAGCTTTCTTT